This TCR beta chain is from a study of blood T cell repertoires in COVID-19. Study as a whole: Samples of COVID-19 (acute and convalescent) were obtained from the United States, Italy and Spain. PBMCs, B-cell-depleted T cells, or T cells were the source of the cDNA or gDNA that made up the material.

Original handling: Amplification of reference gene primers was used by the study to estimate nucleated cell counts. Libraries were prepared by immunoSEQ multiplex PCR; TCRdb keeps only in-frame clonotypes and omits some of them. V, J and clone size are those of that table, while D and trimming were read from the DNA. Here the sample spans around 38,000 clones, approximately 86% being singletons. The V gene's germline CDR1 is DFQATT and CDR2 SNEGSKA (reference sequence). V trimming: 3 bases; J trimming: 4 bases; junction bases outside the gene matches: 5. The CDR3 loop spans 13 amino acids. This clonotype was obtained from a man between 65 and 79 years old with acute or convalescent COVID-19. Source material: peripheral blood. This chain connects TRBV20-1 to TRBJ1-2, with 7 bases matching TRBD1. CDR3 region: CSASMSGGYGYTF. The CDR3, as DNA: TGCAGTGCTAGTATGTCAGGGGGCTATGGCTACACCTTC.